This paragraph reports one TCR beta chain. The protocol was immunoSEQ multiplex PCR, while the TCRdb copy is restricted to in-frame clones and leaves out a portion. The sample holds approximately 250,000 clones, 88% seen once. The data stem from a study of blood T cell repertoires in COVID-19. The sequenced sample consisted of PBMCs or T cells enriched from blood (not recorded which). The sequence derives from a woman between 40 and 55 years old with acute COVID-19.

CDR3 coding DNA: TGTGCCAGCAGCGTAGGTCTACCCCGGGACAGCTCTGGAAACACCATATATTTT. Amino acids: CASSVGLPRDSSGNTIYF. This chain links TRBV9 with TRBJ1-3; 7 bases are shared with TRBD1. Germline V gene lookup returns CDR1 SGDLS and CDR2 YYNGEE. CDR3 length: 18 amino acids. V gave up 0 bases and J gave up 0 bases; unmatched junction bases: 9.